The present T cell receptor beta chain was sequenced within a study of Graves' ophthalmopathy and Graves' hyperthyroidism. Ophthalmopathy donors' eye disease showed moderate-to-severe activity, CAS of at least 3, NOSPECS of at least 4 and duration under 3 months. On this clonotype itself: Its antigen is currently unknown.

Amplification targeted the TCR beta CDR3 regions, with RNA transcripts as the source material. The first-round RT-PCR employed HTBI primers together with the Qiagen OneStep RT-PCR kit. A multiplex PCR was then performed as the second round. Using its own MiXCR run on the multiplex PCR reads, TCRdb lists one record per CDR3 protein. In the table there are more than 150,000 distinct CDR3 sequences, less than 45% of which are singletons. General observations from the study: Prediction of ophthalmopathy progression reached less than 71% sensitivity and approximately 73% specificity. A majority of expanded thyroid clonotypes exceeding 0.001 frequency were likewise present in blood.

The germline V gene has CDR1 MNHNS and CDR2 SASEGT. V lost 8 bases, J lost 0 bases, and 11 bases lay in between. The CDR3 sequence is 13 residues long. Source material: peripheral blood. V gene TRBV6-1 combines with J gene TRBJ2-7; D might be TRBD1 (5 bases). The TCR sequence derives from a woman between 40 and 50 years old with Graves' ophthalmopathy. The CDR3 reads CASGAPTSYEQYF. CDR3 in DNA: TGTGCCAGCGGGGCGCCGACCTCCTACGAGCAGTACTTC.